The clone carrying this TCR beta chain has a count of ten or more. Its antigen is still unknown. Patients affected by ophthalmopathy presented a Clinical Activity Score of at least 3, a NOSPECS grade of at least 4, and disease duration below 3 months. Each diagnosis was grounded in clinical symptoms, serum thyroxine and TRAb, thyroid ultrasound, and orbital computed tomography. TCR beta CDR3 regions were amplified from RNA transcripts. A first-round RT-PCR of the TCR CDR3 used the HTBI primer set. MiXCR, applied by TCRdb to the multiplex PCR reads, yields one record per CDR3 protein. This sample yields 500,000 to 550,000 distinct CDR3 sequences, of which about 20% are seen a single time; about 45% belongs to the top ten. The data derive from a study of T cells in Graves' hyperthyroidism and ophthalmopathy. Broader study findings: The model foresaw ophthalmopathy a median approximately 6.3 months prior to onset. Expanded thyroid clonotypes (above 0.001) were mostly also found in blood.

From germline, CDR1 is MNHEY and CDR2 SMNVEV (reference sequence). The CDR3 sequence is 15 residues long. V was trimmed by 5 bases and J by 5 bases, leaving 18 bases between them. This rearrangement joins TRBV27 to TRBJ2-5, with D possibly TRBD1 on 6 matching bases. Sequencing input: blood. The receptor's source is a man in his forties with Graves' ophthalmopathy. Here the CDR3 reads CASSAPGRGQETQYF. For the CDR3, the DNA is TGTGCCAGCAGTGCCCCGGGCAGGGGCCAGGAGACCCAGTACTTC.